This entry concerns a single T cell receptor beta chain. This clone was counted between two and nine times. Its antigen is still unknown. Base qualities are missing; no much larger clone stands one base away. The cohort was made up of under 800 healthy bone marrow donors. All cohort members were sampled while nominally healthy, although unrecorded immune exposures were likely present. The donor tested CMV seropositive, placing the donor among the roughly 270 seropositive members of the cohort. A peripheral blood sample was collected from each donor, and TCR beta sequencing was performed on peripheral blood mononuclear cells. The Qiagen DNeasy Blood Extraction Kit was used to extract genomic DNA from the blood cell samples. The data were taken from a study of cytomegalovirus exposure and HLA in healthy donors (dated by TCRdb to the late 2010s). Regarding the research as a whole: An earlier analysis of several hundred of the donors reported 250 to 350 Gb of sequence data and 117 million unique TCR beta sequences from about 179 million T cells. Along with the roughly 670-subject first cohort, a separate validation cohort of over a hundred different subjects was used. Of the 350 to 450 genotyped donors, 65% to 90% fell in the genetic ancestry cluster associated with self-reported Caucasian donors. Every discovery cohort repertoire had been produced on one sequencing platform. The study aimed to test whether cataloging public T cell receptors could reveal signatures of past pathogen exposure. The number of typed donors differed by locus: 629-630 for A, B, C, DRB1 and DQB1; approximately 540 for DQA1; over 600 for DPA1; and around 490 for DPB1. Across approximately 400 genotyped donors of the cohort, an average of approximately 240,000 unique TCR beta nucleotide sequences per donor were sequenced, and 15% to 20% of those sequences were non-productive. Because of strong linkage in the cohort, five DR-DQ haplotypes were treated as single units for association and clustering. An early release covering around 630 HLA-typed donors comprised about 300 gigabases of sequencing data and roughly 86 million unique TCR sequences. An earlier analysis of 500 to 750 of the donors applied high-throughput TCR beta sequencing to assess whether each TCR beta V gene segment acted as functional or pseudogenic. A later analysis re-examined previously published TCR beta repertoires from more than 650 donors and added high-resolution HLA genotyping to investigate patterns of TCR occurrence. In a later genetic analysis, genome-wide SNP genotypes for about 60% of the 666 donors were used, and that subset was treated as a discovery cohort. HLA typing included class I and class II loci at four-digit resolution. Rather than drawing on any new phenotypic data, the later analysis identified candidate immune exposures from TCR beta sequences and the way those sequences occurred across donors. Donor age, sex, ethnicity and CMV serostatus were compiled together with the repertoire data. The study used immunosequencing to profile the T cell repertoires of approximately 640 subjects and linked those repertoires to cytomegalovirus serostatus. High-throughput TCR immunosequencing, statistical association of individual TCRs with disease status, and machine learning were combined to predict cytomegalovirus infection status. General study outcomes and caveats: A later analysis found that TCR association rates varied across HLA loci, with DRB1 alleles showing the most associated TCRs and HLA-C alleles the fewest. A later genetic analysis associated a missense DCLRE1C variant with V-gene and J-gene trimming of TCR beta chains, and an independent cohort replicated the association. According to the authors, the approach could potentially be generalized to other disease states and immunological phenotypes. The earlier analysis of around 600 of the donors excluded roughly 17 rarely observed V segments, including chromosome 9 orphons, because counts were too low. Correlated functional status among segregating V segments might be attributable to linkage disequilibrium, but an unknown experimental factor could not be ruled out. A further reported finding was that TCR beta sequences accurately predicted the HLA-A and HLA-B alleles for most subjects in the first cohort. Three of the identified cytomegalovirus-associated TCR beta chains were confirmed in vitro to be specific for cytomegalovirus antigens. CMV serostatus was the only immune exposure information available for the cohort. In an earlier analysis of 587 of the donors, most TCR beta V segments appeared in productive rearrangements about 87% or about 30% of the time, broadly matching IMGT annotations. Across donors, most TCR sequences were observed very rarely, whereas some public TCRs were present in many individuals. According to a later genetic analysis, donors in an Asian-associated ancestry cluster had fewer N-insertions in productive TCRs than the approximately 670-donor mean. According to a later analysis, parvovirus B19, influenza, CMV and Epstein-Barr virus appeared linked to several top co-occurrence clusters. In the study, approximately 150 TCR beta chains were listed as associated with cytomegalovirus. In a later analysis, most CMV-associated TCR beta chains were found to appear HLA-restricted, with HLA associations seemingly driven largely by CMV exposure. This cohort had only TCR beta chains sequenced, and the lack of alpha or paired-chain data limited which features could be detected. A cluster of highly shared sequence variants was judged likely to represent a technical artifact of the sequencing pipeline. In a later analysis, some 18,000 TCR beta sequences were associated with specific HLA alleles at a false discovery rate of 0.05. Assigning TCR associations to individual alleles was difficult when HLA alleles, especially DR and DQ, strongly co-occurred. Because some donors lacked HLA typing at each locus, the association tests relied only on the typed subset. The classifier was reported to diagnose cytomegalovirus status with high specificity and sensitivity in both the original cohort and the validation cohort. In a later analysis, HLA-associated TCR beta chains showed more clonal expansion and lower generation probabilities than non-associated chains that were equally common. Sequencing depth was assumed to be roughly uniform across donors in the presence/absence analyses, though that assumption may not hold.

Receptors were amplified or captured by the immunoSEQ multiplex PCR assay. For the multiplex PCR, a mixture combining 60 forward primers for TCR Vbeta segments and 13 reverse primers for TCR Jbeta segments was used. Amplification of the CDR3 region of rearranged TCR beta genes was performed with a multiplex PCR assay on genomic DNA. The amplified TCR beta libraries were sequenced on the Illumina HiSeq System as 87-base-pair reads. The authors processed their data as follows. In a later analysis, roughly 80 million unique TCR beta chains were counted across the approximately 670 repertoires, and roughly 11 million of these chains were shared by at least two donors. To remove PCR and sequencing errors, raw reads were error-corrected and collapsed into unique sequences using a nearest-neighbor algorithm that merged closely related sequences. Alignment of CDR3 sequences to IMGT reference sequences was used to assign V, D and J gene segments. For a sequence to be retained, a match of at least six nucleotides to both a V gene segment and a J gene segment was required. A rearrangement was called productive if the CDR3 had no stop codons and remained in frame with V and J, and every other rearrangement was called non-productive. CDR3 was defined according to IMGT convention as the region running from the second conserved V-encoded cysteine to the conserved J-encoded phenylalanine. Sequences without an unambiguous match to a single V gene segment were excluded from the earlier analysis of about 600 of the donors. An earlier analysis of 550 to 650 of the donors classified V segments as functional when productive rearrangements were above 56.7% and as segregating when the standard deviation between donors was above 5%. To diagnose cytomegalovirus status from the catalog of TCR beta chain sequences, a statistical classification framework was built. In a later analysis, TCR nucleotide sequences were compared against IMGT/GENE-DB human TR gene sequences so that V and J genes could be assigned. The TCRdist pipeline was used in a later analysis to assign CDR3 sequences and most-parsimonious VDJ recombination scenarios. In a later analysis, each TCR beta chain was defined by its CDR3 amino acid sequence together with its V-gene family, and reads without a unique V-gene family were excluded. To address suspected cross-contamination and a sequencing artifact, a later analysis removed roughly 580 highly shared, low-generation-probability nucleotide sequences. A later analysis calculated a clonal expansion index for each public chain from normalized within-repertoire ranks of inferred template counts. In a later analysis, generation probabilities were computed using a VDJ recombination model fitted to out-of-frame rearrangements, and the results were checked against IGoR. In a later analysis, hypergeometric tests were used to score TCR-TCR, TCR-HLA and TCR-CMV co-occurrence, with a repertoire-size bias correction applied to TCR pairs. False discovery rates were estimated in a later analysis by permuting HLA or CMV assignments 20 times. In a later analysis, co-occurring TCRs were grouped using DBSCAN, and TCRdist sequence similarity was added for clustering within HLA-allele-positive subsets. Repertoires with fewer than 30,000 or more than 120,000 public chains were left out of co-occurrence clustering, as were about five repertoires with anomalous nucleotide sharing. In its TCRdb copy, this immuneACCESS table keeps in-frame sequences only and misses some clones. Where compared with another copy, unresolved V genes explain less than half of these, and the others have no known cause. Clonal size and the V and J genes are those of that table, whereas D and trimming came from the DNA. The sample profile shows 150,000 to 200,000 clones; 78% of them were found once. Jointly, the top ten make up roughly 6% of the sample.

The clonotype was recovered from a woman aged 25 to 39 in good health and CMV-seropositive. Source material: PBMCs.

The encoded CDR3 is CASSRSGQPKLFF. The sequence in DNA is TGCGCCAGCAGCCGGTCGGGACAGCCAAAACTGTTTTTT. The rearranged chain carries TRBV4-3 and TRBJ1-4, with TRBD1 matching 7 junction bases. The CDR3 numbers 13 residues from cysteine through phenylalanine. CDR3 DNA only is kept here, 39 bases in frame from base 1. CDR1 and CDR2 were assigned from the germline V gene as LGHNA and YSLEER. Compared with germline, V lacks 4 bases and J lacks 10 bases; bases without a gene match: 6.